This TCR beta chain was captured by sequencing in a study of cytomegalovirus exposure and HLA in healthy donors. Study-level results: In a later analysis, TCR beta V- and J-gene trimming was associated with a missense DCLRE1C variant. Later analysis placed DRB1 highest and HLA-C lowest in TCR association rates, which differed by HLA locus. Among TCR sequences, most were rare, though some public TCRs appeared in many donors.

Comments on this clone: Its matching antigen is unknown.

Losses at the gene ends were 0 bases for V and 7 bases for J; bases not matched to a gene: 11. Germline CDR1 and CDR2: SNHLY and FYNNEI. This CDR3 is 17 amino acids long. Primers included in the PCR were 60 Vbeta and 13 Jbeta primers. Per the authors' pipeline: About 10 million shared chains were among the approximately 82 million unique TCR beta chains that a later analysis counted. Assay: immunoSEQ multiplex PCR; the TCRdb copy retains only in-frame clones and omits some. V and J calls and clone size follow that table, whereas D and trimming were derived from the DNA. This sample yields about 64,000 clones, of which roughly 85% are seen a single time; around 10% belongs to the top ten.

This sequence originates from a female donor in good health and CMV-seronegative. V gene TRBV2 combines with J gene TRBJ2-2, with 7 bases that match TRBD2. The sample was PBMCs. CDR3: CASSEALPGGSIGELFF. CDR3 nucleotides: TGTGCCAGCAGTGAAGCGCTTCCGGGCGGGAGTATCGGGGAGCTGTTTTTT.